The 7 T cell receptor beta chains given below trace back to one sample, sequenced in a study of breast tumors, draining lymph nodes, adjacent tissues. Via MiXCR, TCRdb re-called the multiplex PCR reads, giving one row per CDR3 protein. The sample contains tens of thousands of distinct CDR3 sequences, approximately 19% of which appear only once. The lymph nodes were axillary draining lymph nodes from breast cancer patients. The sequenced material came from axillary lymph node tissue. The receptors shown here come from a female donor with breast cancer. Some clones in this sample may be carry-over from other donors' samples.

The sample holds a few counts of this clonotype. This may stem from a read error, because a much larger clone lies one nucleotide away. V is TRBV5-5 and J is TRBJ2-1; 10 bases agree with TRBD2. The trim removed 1 base at V and 2 bases at J, leaving 3 bases unmatched. The CDR3 covers 16 residues. Germline V gene data show CDR1 as SGHKS and CDR2 as YYEKEE (reference sequence). The CDR3 DNA reads as TGTGCCAGCAGCTTGCCTAGCGGGGGTGCCTACAATGAGCAGTTCTTC. Protein: CASSLPSGGAYNEQFF.

The chain employs TRBV28 and TRBJ2-7; TRBD1 might be the D (6 bases). There are 15 residues in the CDR3. From germline, CDR1 is MDHEN and CDR2 SYDVKM. V was clipped by 2 bases and J by 2 bases, with 13 bases between them. CDR3 in DNA: TGTGCCAGCAGTTTAGTGGGGGCGACAGCCTACGAGCAGTACTTC. The encoded protein is CASSLVGATAYEQYF.

This clonotype was seen ten or more times. The chain links TRBV9 to TRBJ2-1; 7 nucleotides align to TRBD1. V trimming: 3 bases; J trimming: 1 base; junction bases outside the gene matches: 4. The CDR3 has 15 residues. Per germline, CDR1 SGDLS and CDR2 YYNGEE. CDR3 region: CASSGTGESYNEQFF. CDR3 DNA sequence: TGTGCCAGCAGCGGAACAGGGGAGTCCTACAATGAGCAGTTCTTC.

This clonotype came up many times. The chain has TRBV19 and TRBJ2-3; 7 positions match TRBD2. The CDR3 is 15 residues long. Germline CDR1 and CDR2: LNHDA and SQIVND (reference sequence). J lost 2 bases, V lost 4 bases, and 6 bases had no gene match. The chain's CDR3 is CASSRAGEPTDTQYF. The CDR3 region has the DNA TGTGCCAGTAGTAGGGCGGGGGAGCCCACAGATACGCAGTATTTT.

This clonotype was found many times. This chain joins TRBV4-1 and TRBJ2-7; TRBD1 is a possible D gene (5 bases). CDR1 and CDR2 from the germline V gene are MGHRA and YSYEKL. The CDR3 spans 13 residues. V lost 3 bases and J lost 4, with 10 bases in between. The chain's CDR3 is CASSQGLGYEQYF. CDR3 bases: TGCGCCAGCAGCCAGGGGCTCGGGTACGAGCAGTACTTC.

This clonotype was detected only once. This may be a read error, as it is one base from a much larger clone. V is TRBV20-1 and J is TRBJ2-2; 7 nucleotides match TRBD2. Unmatched junction bases numbered 6, after V lost 5 bases and J lost 3 bases. Germline V gene sequence: CDR1 DFQATT, CDR2 SNEGSKA (reference sequence). The CDR3 loop spans 14 amino acids. Here the CDR3 reads CSARSGADTGELFF. CDR3 nucleotides: TGCAGTGCTCGCAGCGGGGCGGACACCGGGGAGCTGTTTTTT.

With regard to this clonotype: A much larger clone differs by one base, so this may be a read error. The chain carries TRBV14 and TRBJ2-3; no clear D. The V gene's germline CDR1 is SGHDN and CDR2 FVKESK. The V end was cut by 3 bases, the J end by 3 bases, with 7 bases between. The CDR3 runs to 13 residues. CDR3 loop: CASSHIGTDTQYF. As DNA, the CDR3 is TGTGCCAGCAGCCACATAGGGACAGATACGCAGTATTTT.